The rows below give T cell receptor beta chains drawn from one sample of a study of blood T cell repertoires in COVID-19. Sequenced by immunoSEQ multiplex PCR; TCRdb stores in-frame clones only, minus some. The table includes just over 650,000 clones, 70% to 90% detected once. The source material was peripheral blood. All receptors come from a woman aged 18-29 years with acute or convalescent COVID-19. The CDR3 runs from the conserved cysteine through the conserved F or W. A D gene is named only where the DNA matches it firmly. Rows give clone size only sometimes, using once, few, many, or a class for an expanded clone.

v_call	d_call	clone_size	j_call	cdr3_aa	cdr3_nt
TRBV30	-	-	TRBJ1-2	CAVRGPGRGYTF	TGTGCGGTGAGAGGGCCTGGCAGGGGCTACACCTTC
TRBV29-1	TRBD2	-	TRBJ2-1	CSVDGGAGTSGKSSYNEQFF	TGCAGCGTTGACGGGGGGGCGGGGACTAGCGGGAAAAGCTCCTACAATGAGCAGTTCTTC
TRBV7-9	TRBD1	-	TRBJ2-1	CASSIIQGIDEQFF	TGTGCCAGCAGCATTATACAGGGGATCGATGAGCAGTTCTTC
TRBV28	TRBD2	-	TRBJ2-1	CASTLLPRTSGGYNEQFF	TGTGCCAGCACCCTATTACCCCGGACTAGCGGGGGGTACAATGAGCAGTTCTTC
TRBV12-3/TRBV12-4	TRBD1	-	TRBJ1-1	CASSTGVTEAFF	TGTGCCAGCAGCACAGGGGTCACTGAAGCTTTCTTT
TRBV19	-	-	TRBJ1-2	CASSIVVGQGSRLYGYTF	TGTGCCAGTAGTATAGTCGTAGGGCAGGGTTCCAGACTCTATGGCTACACCTTC
TRBV6-2/TRBV6-3	TRBD2	-	TRBJ2-5	CASSYPLAGDQETQYF	TGTGCCAGCAGTTACCCCCTCGCGGGGGACCAAGAGACCCAGTACTTC
TRBV6-5	TRBD1	-	TRBJ1-1	CASSRGQVNTEAFF	TGTGCCAGCAGCCGGGGACAGGTGAACACTGAAGCTTTCTTT
TRBV9	-	-	TRBJ1-2	CASSRDNYGYTF	TGTGCCAGCAGCCGGGATAACTATGGCTACACCTTC
TRBV7-9	TRBD1	-	TRBJ1-6	CASSLEIRDSSPLHF	TGTGCCAGCAGCTTAGAGATAAGGGACAGTTCACCCCTCCACTTT
TRBV28	-	-	TRBJ1-1	CASSFHSGVANTEAFF	TGTGCCAGCAGTTTCCACTCAGGGGTGGCTAACACTGAAGCTTTCTTT
TRBV2	TRBD2	-	TRBJ2-5	CASIGLAGRETQYF	TGTGCCAGCATCGGCCTAGCGGGGCGTGAGACCCAGTACTTC
TRBV29-1	TRBD1	-	TRBJ1-2	CSVGVPTGEAYGYTF	TGCAGCGTTGGGGTCCCGACAGGGGAGGCCTATGGCTACACCTTC
TRBV6-1	TRBD2	-	TRBJ2-2	CASSVYSGGNTGELFF	TGTGCCAGCAGTGTCTACTCGGGGGGGAACACCGGGGAGCTGTTTTTT
TRBV9	-	once	TRBJ2-3	CASSPWRGAPTDTQYF	TGTGCCAGCAGCCCTTGGCGGGGAGCTCCCACAGATACGCAGTATTTT
TRBV1	-	-	TRBJ2-1	CTSSQDLRTTYNEQFF	TGCACCAGCAGCCAAGATCTTAGGACTACCTACAATGAGCAGTTCTTC
TRBV29-1	TRBD1	-	TRBJ1-1	CSVEGEGTGGSWAEAFF	TGCAGCGTTGAAGGAGAGGGGACAGGGGGAAGTTGGGCTGAAGCTTTCTTT
TRBV2	TRBD1	-	TRBJ1-3	CASSATGGENTIYF	TGTGCCAGCAGTGCGACAGGGGGCGAAAACACCATATATTTT
TRBV6-2/TRBV6-3	-	-	TRBJ1-3	CASSGLTSGNTIYF	TGTGCCAGCAGCGGTCTAACCTCTGGAAACACCATATATTTT
TRBV27	TRBD1	-	TRBJ1-6	CASSGAGGGPLHF	TGTGCCAGCAGTGGGGCAGGGGGCGGCCCCCTCCACTTT
TRBV6-7	-	-	TRBJ1-2	CASSASHLHFTF	TGTGCCAGCAGTGCATCCCATTTGCACTTCACCTTC
TRBV9	-	-	TRBJ2-7	CASSVRASAGYEQYF	TGTGCCAGCAGCGTGAGGGCCTCGGCGGGCTACGAGCAGTACTTC
TRBV5-1	-	-	TRBJ1-6	CASSLGGGSSPLHF	TGCGCCAGCAGCTTGGGAGGGGGTTCTTCACCCCTCCACTTT
TRBV24-1	-	-	TRBJ2-1	CATSDSDHYSYNEQFF	TGTGCCACCAGTGATTCAGACCACTACTCCTACAATGAGCAGTTCTTC
TRBV6-5	TRBD2	-	TRBJ2-1	CASNPGLAIEQFF	TGTGCCAGCAATCCCGGACTAGCGATCGAGCAGTTCTTC
TRBV12-3/TRBV12-4	-	-	TRBJ2-3	CASSLRRDTQYF	TGTGCCAGCAGTCTAAGGAGGGATACGCAGTATTTT
TRBV7-9	-	-	TRBJ1-3	CASSLTDSGNTIYF	TGTGCCAGCAGCTTGACAGACTCTGGAAACACCATATATTTT
TRBV19	-	-	TRBJ1-2	CASSIDRGRTHYGYTF	TGTGCCAGTAGTATAGATAGGGGCAGGACCCACTATGGCTACACCTTC
TRBV27	-	-	TRBJ1-5	CASSSRQTNNNQPQHF	TGTGCCAGCAGTTCAAGGCAGACAAACAACAATCAGCCCCAGCATTTT
TRBV7-9	-	-	TRBJ2-5	CASSPWGTWGETQYF	TGTGCCAGCAGCCCCTGGGGGACTTGGGGGGAGACCCAGTACTTC
TRBV6-6	-	-	TRBJ2-2	CASRGQATGELFF	TGTGCCAGCAGAGGACAAGCCACCGGGGAGCTGTTTTTT
TRBV29-1	TRBD1	-	TRBJ1-5	CSAKTDRGNQPQHF	TGCAGCGCCAAAACGGACAGGGGCAATCAGCCCCAGCATTTT
TRBV30	TRBD1	-	TRBJ1-1	CAWRQGLSTEAFF	TGTGCCTGGCGACAGGGCCTGAGCACTGAAGCTTTCTTT
TRBV5-6	-	few	TRBJ2-3	CASSSLARADTQYF	TGTGCCAGCAGCTCGCTAGCTCGGGCAGATACGCAGTATTTT
TRBV11-3	-	-	TRBJ1-1	CASSLGPTEAFF	TGTGCCAGCAGCCTAGGGCCCACTGAAGCTTTCTTT
TRBV4-1	TRBD2	-	TRBJ2-1	CASSHGLAGGNYNEQFF	TGCGCCAGCAGCCACGGACTAGCGGGGGGGAACTACAATGAGCAGTTCTTC
TRBV11-2	-	-	TRBJ1-2	CASSPRTVWDRANYGYTF	TGTGCCAGCAGCCCCCGGACAGTTTGGGATAGAGCTAACTATGGCTACACCTTC
TRBV5-1	-	once	TRBJ2-1	CASRSSRNEQFF	TGCGCCAGCAGGAGTAGCCGCAATGAGCAGTTCTTC
TRBV7-9	-	-	TRBJ2-4	CASSPRGDSRNIQYF	TGTGCCAGCAGCCCCAGGGGGGACTCCCGAAACATTCAGTACTTC
TRBV5-1	-	-	TRBJ1-2	CASRPGGLNYGYTF	TGCGCCAGCCGGCCCGGGGGACTTAACTATGGCTACACCTTC
TRBV5-8	-	-	TRBJ1-1	CASTARRGARGTEAFF	TGTGCCAGCACCGCCCGTCGGGGGGCGAGAGGGACTGAAGCTTTCTTT
TRBV14	TRBD1	-	TRBJ1-2	CASSPLGQGNYGYTF	TGTGCCAGCAGCCCCCTGGGACAGGGGAACTATGGCTACACCTTC
TRBV5-5	TRBD1	once	TRBJ1-2	CASQNPGTEYYTF	TGTGCCAGCCAAAACCCCGGGACAGAGTACTACACCTTC
TRBV29-1	TRBD1	-	TRBJ1-2	CSALGQGDYGYTF	TGCAGCGCCCTGGGACAGGGGGACTATGGCTACACCTTC
TRBV10-1	-	-	TRBJ1-5	CASSESLSTGYSNQPQHF	TGCGCCAGCAGTGAGTCGCTGTCTACAGGGTATAGCAATCAGCCCCAGCATTTT
TRBV10-3	-	once	TRBJ1-1	CAISPDLNTEAFF	TGTGCCATCAGCCCTGACTTGAACACTGAAGCTTTCTTT
TRBV11-1	TRBD1	once	TRBJ1-2	CASSLLGTGLSGGYTF	TGTGCCAGCAGCTTGCTCGGGACAGGCCTTTCGGGGGGCTACACCTTC
TRBV29-1	-	-	TRBJ1-1	CSVEDRGRGTEAFF	TGCAGCGTTGAAGATCGAGGCAGAGGGACTGAAGCTTTCTTT
TRBV27	-	-	TRBJ1-5	CASSPGQDQPQHF	TGTGCCAGCAGCCCAGGGCAAGACCAGCCCCAGCATTTT
TRBV3-1/TRBV3-2	TRBD2	-	TRBJ2-4	CASSQGGAGGVNIQYF	TGTGCCAGCAGCCAAGGAGGAGCGGGGGGTGTGAACATTCAGTACTTC
TRBV7-9	-	-	TRBJ1-4	CASSLGAGGALFTNEKLFF	TGTGCCAGCAGCTTAGGGGCTGGGGGGGCCCTTTTTACTAATGAAAAACTGTTTTTT
TRBV3-1/TRBV3-2	TRBD2	-	TRBJ2-4	CASSRKAGDVAKNIQYF	TGTGCCAGCAGCCGGAAAGCGGGGGACGTAGCCAAAAACATTCAGTACTTC
TRBV18	TRBD1	once	TRBJ1-5	CASSAQGDGIQPQHF	TGTGCCAGCTCAGCACAGGGGGACGGGATTCAGCCCCAGCATTTT
TRBV4-1	TRBD1	-	TRBJ1-4	CASSLLQGNREKLFF	TGCGCCAGCAGCCTATTACAGGGGAATCGCGAAAAACTGTTTTTT
TRBV7-9	-	-	TRBJ2-7	CASSHGQPAAEQYF	TGTGCCAGCAGCCACGGACAGCCCGCCGCCGAGCAGTACTTC
TRBV2	-	-	TRBJ1-6	CASSEGVLGREALHF	TGTGCCAGCAGTGAGGGGGTCTTGGGCCGGGAGGCCCTCCACTTT
TRBV6-2/TRBV6-3	TRBD1	once	TRBJ1-5	CASSYAGTGAYSNQPQHF	TGTGCCAGCAGTTACGCCGGGACAGGGGCCTATAGCAATCAGCCCCAGCATTTT
TRBV3-1/TRBV3-2	-	-	TRBJ1-1	CASSQVRLMNTEAFF	TGTGCCAGCAGCCAAGTTCGACTTATGAACACTGAAGCTTTCTTT
TRBV7-9	-	-	TRBJ1-1	CASSLLQGNTEAFF	TGTGCCAGCAGCTTACTACAGGGGAACACTGAAGCTTTCTTT